This T cell receptor beta chain appears in the sequencing data of a study of CD8 T cells in ankylosing spondylitis. Study findings and constraints: Disease-associated clonotypes exhibited CD8+ identity and were relatively infrequent in peripheral blood. A motif in TCR beta, a set of fewer than ten highly homologous variants, appeared characteristic of ankylosing spondylitis blood.

To note about this clonotype: Its specificity is not known.

It was by quantitative 5'-RACE with molecular barcodes that TCR beta libraries were made. TCRdb reanalysed the 5' RACE reads using MiXCR and keeps one entry per CDR3 protein. The data show approximately 190,000 distinct CDR3 sequences, about an eighth seen once. The sequence came from a female donor with ankylosing spondylitis or in good health (not recorded which). Material: blood, either unsorted or a sorted T cell fraction (not recorded which).

Written as DNA, the CDR3 is TGTGCCAGCAGTCCCTCCCGGGACAGGGGTGGCTACACCTTC. Encoded protein: CASSPSRDRGGYTF. The rearrangement uses TRBV12-3 or TRBV12-4 and TRBJ1-2; 10 bases fit TRBD1. CDR3 size: 14 residues. J lost 7 bases, V lost 5 bases, and 7 bases had no gene match.